The 14 T cell receptor beta chains below were found in one sample sequenced in a study of neurological immune-mediated disorders. TCRdb itself ran the 5' RACE reads through MiXCR, one entry per CDR3 protein. Of 20,000 to 25,000 distinct CDR3 sequences listed, 17% are singletons. Material: CD8+ T cells from blood. The receptor set was obtained from a woman between 18 and 29 years old with multiple sclerosis.

The table lists this clonotype with many counts. The chain carries TRBV6-2 or TRBV6-3 and TRBJ2-7; TRBD2 matches 11 bases. This CDR3 has 13 residues. Germline-derived CDR1 and CDR2 are MNHEY and SVGEGT. J lost 9 bases, V lost 2 bases, and 3 bases had no gene match. The CDR3 spells CASSYPGLAGQYV. The DNA for the CDR3 is TGTGCCAGCAGTTACCCCGGACTAGCGGGGCAGTACGTC.

The chain couples TRBV7-2 to TRBJ2-6, with D maybe TRBD1 (6 bases). The CDR3 is 16 residues long. V was clipped by 2 bases and J by 2 bases, with 10 bases between them. Per germline, CDR1 SGHTA and CDR2 FQGNSA. The DNA for the CDR3 is TGTGCCAGCAGCTTACAGGCAGGGGCTGGGGCCAACGTCCTGACTTTC. Protein product: CASSLQAGAGANVLTF.

The chain is built from TRBV7-3 and TRBJ1-1, with D possibly being TRBD1 (6 bases). The germline CDR1 and CDR2 sequences are SGHTA and FQGTGA. The CDR3 runs 13 residues. V was cut by 5 bases and J by 5 bases, with 12 bases left in between. The CDR3 here is CASSTNRDTEAFF. The DNA for the CDR3 is TGTGCCAGCAGCACCAACAGGGATACTGAAGCTTTCTTT.

This clonotype has a count of ten or more. This sequence joins TRBV15 and TRBJ1-5; D gene ambiguous. CDR1 is LNHNV, CDR2 YYDKDF, per germline (reference sequence). The CDR3 is 15 residues long. Trimming stripped 0 bases from V and 4 bases from J, with 10 bases between. The CDR3 sequence is CATSRDKGVNQPQHF. The CDR3 coding sequence is TGTGCCACCAGCAGAGATAAGGGAGTTAATCAGCCCCAGCATTTT.

This clonotype has at least ten counts. The rearrangement uses TRBV9 and TRBJ1-4; D is unresolved. CDR3 size: 12 residues. V was cut by 3 bases and J by 10 bases, with 10 bases left in between. CDR1 and CDR2 from the germline V gene are SGDLS and YYNGEE. The CDR3 nucleotides are TGTGCCAGCAGCGGCCTTTCGGGAAAACTGTTTTTT. This codes for CASSGLSGKLFF. The full variable domain, rest sourced from reference TRBV9 and TRBJ1-4, is DSGVTQTPKHLITATGQRVTLRCSPRSGDLSVYWYQQSLDQGLQFLIQYYNGEERAKGNILERFSAQQFPDLHSELNLSSLELGDSALYFCASSGLSGKLFFGSGTQLSVL.

Ten or more counts support this clonotype. This CDR3 is CASSLGLAESTDTQYF. DNA for the CDR3: TGTGCCAGCAGCCTGGGACTAGCGGAAAGCACAGATACGCAGTATTTT. The chain is built from TRBV7-6 and TRBJ2-3, with TRBD2 matching over 11 bases. In germline, CDR1 is SGHVS, CDR2 FNYEAQ. The CDR3 consists of 16 residues. V shed 5 bases, J shed 0 bases, and the junction held 4 bases outside the gene matches.

The V call is TRBV18, the J call TRBJ1-1; 7 bases map to TRBD1. Germline V gene lookup returns CDR1 KGHSH and CDR2 LQKENI. V was pared by 6 bases and J by 4 bases, with 8 bases of the junction left unmatched. CDR3 length equals 14 residues. The CDR3 DNA reads TGTGCCAGCTCCCGACAGGGTCTTGGCACTGAAGCTTTCTTT. Translating gives CASSRQGLGTEAFF.

This clonotype was recorded at least ten times. The V and J genes are TRBV7-9 and TRBJ1-2; TRBD1 matches 7 bases. Trimming took 0 bases from V and 8 from J; bases not matched to a gene: 12. The CDR3 is 16 residues long. Germline-derived CDR1 and CDR2 are SEHNR and FQNEAQ (reference sequence). The CDR3 loop reads CASSLAGQTLLWGYTF. DNA of the CDR3: TGTGCCAGCAGCTTAGCGGGACAGACGCTCTTGTGGGGCTACACCTTC.

This clonotype was recorded many times. This sequence joins TRBV7-9 and TRBJ2-1; D uncertain. V lost 5 bases to trimming and J lost 4 bases, with 15 bases between them. The germline V gene encodes CDR1 SEHNR and CDR2 FQNEAQ (reference sequence). The CDR3 extends over 15 amino acids. CDR3 protein: CASSLSGSRYNEQFF. Here the CDR3 DNA reads TGTGCCAGCAGCCTTTCCGGCAGTCGGTACAATGAGCAGTTCTTC.

This clonotype was counted ten times or more. This rearrangement joins TRBV7-9 to TRBJ2-1; TRBD1 agrees at 12 bases. This CDR3 spans 18 amino acids. CDR1 and CDR2 (germline): SEHNR, FQNEAQ (reference sequence). Unmatched junction bases numbered 12, after V lost 0 bases and J lost 9 bases. CDR3 in amino acids: CASSLASGTGGEGSEQFF. The CDR3 DNA is TGTGCCAGCAGCTTAGCGAGCGGGACAGGGGGCGAAGGGAGTGAGCAGTTCTTC.

This clonotype was counted ten times or more. The V call is TRBV20-1, the J call TRBJ2-4; TRBD2 aligns across 7 bases. Germline loops: CDR1 DFQATT, CDR2 SNEGSKA (reference sequence). Trimming at V came to 4 bases and at J to 2 bases, leaving 2 bases not matched to a gene. The CDR3 is 13 amino acids. The CDR3 coding sequence is TGCAGTGCTACCGGGACTACCAAAAACATTCAGTACTTC. Amino acids: CSATGTTKNIQYF.

This clonotype occurred a few times. The chain links TRBV3-1 to TRBJ2-2, with 11 bases identical to TRBD2. The CDR3 loop spans 18 amino acids. V lost 7 bases and J lost 1; bases outside the gene matches: 11. Germline values: CDR1 LGHDT, CDR2 YNNKEL (reference sequence). The CDR3 protein is CASTSGTSGDLNTGELFF. The CDR3 DNA reads as TGTGCCAGCACCTCCGGGACTAGCGGAGATTTGAACACCGGGGAGCTGTTTTTT.

Many counts were recorded for this clonotype. This rearrangement joins TRBV7-9 to TRBJ1-2; D remains unclear. Trimming stripped 1 base from V and 0 bases from J, with 3 bases between. CDR1 and CDR2 from the germline V gene are SEHNR and FQNEAQ (reference sequence). This CDR3 has 13 residues. In DNA form, the CDR3 reads TGTGCCAGCAGCTTAGGAGCTAACTATGGCTACACCTTC. This translates into CASSLGANYGYTF.

CDR3 in DNA: TGTGCCAGCAGCCCCGATCACACCGGGGAGCTGTTTTTT. This encodes CASSPDHTGELFF. The chain joins TRBV2 to TRBJ2-2; D gene unclear. The CDR3 has 13 amino acids. The germline V and J ends were trimmed by 6 bases and 3 bases, with 8 bases remaining between them. CDR1 SNHLY and CDR2 FYNNEI come from the germline V gene.